This T cell receptor (beta chain) was sequenced for a study of T cells after yellow fever vaccination. MiXCR, applied by TCRdb to the 5' RACE reads, yields one record per CDR3 protein. The top ten clones hold roughly 0.73% of a sample with roughly 150,000 distinct CDR3 sequences, less than 9.5% of them seen once. This clonotype was recorded at least ten times. The clonotype was recovered from a man younger than 40 who received the YFV17D yellow fever vaccine. The starting material was CD4+ T cells sorted from PBMCs, obtained 5 days after the yellow fever booster vaccination.

The CDR3 loop reads CASSGRRLQTQYF. The CDR3 DNA follows: TGTGCCAGCAGTGGACGACGCCTGCAGACCCAGTACTTC. The V call is TRBV12-3 or TRBV12-4, the J call TRBJ2-5, with D unresolved. The V end was cut by 5 bases, the J end by 6 bases, with 13 bases between. The CDR3 totals 13 residues.